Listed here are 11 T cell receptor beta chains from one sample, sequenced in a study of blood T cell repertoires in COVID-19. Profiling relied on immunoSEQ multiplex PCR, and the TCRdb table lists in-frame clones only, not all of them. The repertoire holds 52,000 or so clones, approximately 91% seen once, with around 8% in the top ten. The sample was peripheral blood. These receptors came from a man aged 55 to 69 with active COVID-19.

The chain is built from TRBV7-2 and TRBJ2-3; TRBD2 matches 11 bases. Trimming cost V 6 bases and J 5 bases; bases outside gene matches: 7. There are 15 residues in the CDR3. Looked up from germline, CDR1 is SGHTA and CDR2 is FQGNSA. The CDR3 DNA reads TGTGCCAGCAGTCCAATAGCGGGAGGGGTAGATACGCAGTATTTT. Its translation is CASSPIAGGVDTQYF. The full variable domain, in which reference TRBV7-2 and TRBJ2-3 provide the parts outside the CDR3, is GAGVSQSPSNKVTEKGKDVELRCDPISGHTALYWYRQSLGQGLEFLIYFQGNSAPDKSGLPSDRFSAERTGGSVSTLTIQRTQQEDSAVYLCASSPIAGGVDTQYFGPGTRLTVL.

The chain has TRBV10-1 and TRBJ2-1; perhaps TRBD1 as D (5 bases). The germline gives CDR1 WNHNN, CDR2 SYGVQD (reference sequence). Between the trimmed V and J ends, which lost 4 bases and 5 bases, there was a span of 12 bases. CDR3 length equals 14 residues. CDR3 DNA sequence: TGCGCCAGCAGTGGTGTGGGCAGGGACAATGAGCAGTTCTTC. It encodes CASSGVGRDNEQFF.

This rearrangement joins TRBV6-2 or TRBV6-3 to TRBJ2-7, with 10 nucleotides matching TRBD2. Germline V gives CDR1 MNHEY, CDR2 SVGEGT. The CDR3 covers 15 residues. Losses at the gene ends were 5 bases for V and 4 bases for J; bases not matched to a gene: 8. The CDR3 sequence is CASSTLASGSYEQYF. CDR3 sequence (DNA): TGTGCCAGCAGTACCCTCGCTAGCGGGAGTTACGAGCAGTACTTC.

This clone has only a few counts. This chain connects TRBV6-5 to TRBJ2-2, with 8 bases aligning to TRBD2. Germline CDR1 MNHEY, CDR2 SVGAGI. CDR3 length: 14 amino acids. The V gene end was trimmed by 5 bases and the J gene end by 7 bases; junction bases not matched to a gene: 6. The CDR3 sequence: CASSSGSYGGELFF. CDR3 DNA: TGTGCCAGCAGTAGCGGGAGTTATGGCGGGGAGCTGTTTTTT.

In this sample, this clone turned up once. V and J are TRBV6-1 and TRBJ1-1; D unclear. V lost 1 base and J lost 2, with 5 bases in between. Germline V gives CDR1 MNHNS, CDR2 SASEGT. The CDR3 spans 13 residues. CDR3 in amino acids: CASSEGSNTEAFF. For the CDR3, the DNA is TGTGCCAGCAGTGAAGGCAGTAACACTGAAGCTTTCTTT.

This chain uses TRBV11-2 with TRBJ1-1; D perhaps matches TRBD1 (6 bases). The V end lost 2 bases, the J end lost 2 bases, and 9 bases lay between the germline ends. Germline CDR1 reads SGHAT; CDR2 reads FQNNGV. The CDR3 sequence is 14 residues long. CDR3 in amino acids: CASSLQGPNTEAFF. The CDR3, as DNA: TGTGCCAGCAGCTTACAGGGGCCTAACACTGAAGCTTTCTTT.

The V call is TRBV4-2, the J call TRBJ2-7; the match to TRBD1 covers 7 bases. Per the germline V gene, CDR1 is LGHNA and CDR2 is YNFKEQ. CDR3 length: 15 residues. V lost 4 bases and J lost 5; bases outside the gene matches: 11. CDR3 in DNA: TGTGCCAGCAGCCCGGTTGGAAGGGGGCGCAACGAGCAGTACTTC. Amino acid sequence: CASSPVGRGRNEQYF.

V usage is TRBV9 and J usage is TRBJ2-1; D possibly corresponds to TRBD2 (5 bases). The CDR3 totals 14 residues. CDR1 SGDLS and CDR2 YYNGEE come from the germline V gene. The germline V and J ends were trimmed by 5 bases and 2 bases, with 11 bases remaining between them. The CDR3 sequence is CASSQDWAYNEQFF. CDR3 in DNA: TGTGCCAGCAGTCAGGACTGGGCCTACAATGAGCAGTTCTTC.

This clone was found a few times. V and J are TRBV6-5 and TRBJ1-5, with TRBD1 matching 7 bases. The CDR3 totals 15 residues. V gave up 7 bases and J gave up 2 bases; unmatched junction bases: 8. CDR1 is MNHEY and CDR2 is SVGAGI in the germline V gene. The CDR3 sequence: CASTYITGGNQPQHF. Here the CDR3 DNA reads TGTGCCAGCACGTATATAACAGGGGGCAATCAGCCCCAGCATTTT.

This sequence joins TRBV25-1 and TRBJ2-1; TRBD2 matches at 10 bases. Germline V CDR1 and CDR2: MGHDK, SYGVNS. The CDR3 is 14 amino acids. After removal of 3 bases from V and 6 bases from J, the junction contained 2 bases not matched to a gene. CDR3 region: CASSDSSGSNEQFF. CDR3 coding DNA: TGTGCCAGCAGTGATTCTAGCGGGAGCAATGAGCAGTTCTTC.

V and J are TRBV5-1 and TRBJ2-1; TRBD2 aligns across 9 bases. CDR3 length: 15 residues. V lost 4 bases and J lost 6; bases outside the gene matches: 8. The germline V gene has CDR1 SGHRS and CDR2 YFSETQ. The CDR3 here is CASSLSGREGNEQFF. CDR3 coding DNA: TGCGCCAGCAGCCTGTCCGGGCGGGAGGGCAATGAGCAGTTCTTC.